The present entry profiles one TCR beta chain with its context. Its antigen is as yet unknown. The CDR3 extends over 13 amino acids. Trimming removed 6 bases from V and 7 bases from J; junction bases left unmatched: 6. The repertoire was sequenced with immunoSEQ multiplex PCR; TCRdb's copy has only in-frame clones and lacks some. This sample carries some 130,000 clones, around 90% of them seen once, and the ten largest clones take more than 1%. These data belong to a study of T cell responses to AZD1222 COVID-19 vaccine. The study pooled second doses at about 4 or about 12 weeks. Overall study results and limits: Only after the peak T cell response were repertoires sampled. Donors in the cohort were predominantly white British and more often female, and clonal diversity was possibly underestimated.

The chain is built from TRBV12-3 or TRBV12-4 and TRBJ2-7, with 10 bases fitting TRBD1. This clonotype was obtained from an adult who received the AZD1222 COVID-19 vaccine. Sequences were derived from peripheral blood, sampled 28 days after the second AZD1222 dose. In nucleotides, the CDR3 is TGTGCCAGCAGCCGACAGGGGGCGAATGAGCAGTACTTC. Its protein is CASSRQGANEQYF.